What follows are 22 T cell receptor beta chains derived from one specimen sequenced in a study of CD8 T cells in Susac syndrome. A quantity of about 0.5 to 1 ug RNA underwent reverse transcription using random hexamers. Using its own MiXCR run on the immunoSEQ multiplex PCR reads, TCRdb lists one record per CDR3 protein. The sample includes about 200,000 distinct CDR3 sequences, approximately 95% of them seen just once. Material for sequencing was CD4+ T cells from PBMCs. Receptors originate from a human donor with multiple sclerosis.

This clonotype was seen only once. The chain couples TRBV5-4 to TRBJ2-3, with D possibly being TRBD1 (6 bases). Trimming took off 0 bases at V and 7 bases at J, with 21 bases between the two ends. The CDR3 length is 17 residues. Germline CDR1 reads SGHNT; CDR2 reads YYREEE (reference sequence). CDR3 in DNA: TGTGCCAGCAGCTTGGGTCAGGGGCTTATCCTAGGAAATACGCAGTATTTT. Translated: CASSLGQGLILGNTQYF.

The gene calls are TRBV30 and TRBJ1-2; no clear D. The CDR3 loop spans 14 amino acids. Germline V lookup: CDR1 GTSNPN, CDR2 SVGIG (reference sequence). Deletions cut 1 base from V and 4 bases from J, with 13 bases between. DNA for the CDR3: TGTGCCTGGAGTGCCCTTGACACCTTCTATGGCTACACCTTC. This sequence encodes CAWSALDTFYGYTF.

The chain is built from TRBV30 and TRBJ2-7; TRBD2 matches 7 bases. The V segment lost 3 bases and the J segment 6 bases; nucleotides outside the gene matches: 11. Germline V gene data show CDR1 as GTSNPN and CDR2 as SVGIG (reference sequence). The CDR3 sequence is 14 residues long. This CDR3 reads CAWRMERDYPEQYF. The CDR3 coding sequence is TGTGCCTGGAGGATGGAAAGGGACTATCCCGAGCAGTACTTC. Looking up the rest from reference TRBV30 and TRBJ2-7 gives the full variable domain: SQTIHQWPATLVQPVGSPLSLECTVEGTSNPNLYWYRQAAGRGLQLLFYSVGIGQISSEVPQNLSASRPQDRQFILSSKKLLLSDSGFYLCAWRMERDYPEQYFGPGTRLTVT.

V is TRBV5-1 and J is TRBJ2-3; 7 nucleotides align to TRBD1. The V gene's germline CDR1 is SGHRS and CDR2 YFSETQ. The CDR3 is 13 amino acids. V lost 4 bases and J lost 5; bases outside the gene matches: 4. CDR3 residues: CASSNNRGDTQYF. DNA of the CDR3: TGCGCCAGCAGCAACAACAGGGGAGATACGCAGTATTTT.

The rearrangement joins TRBV12-3 or TRBV12-4 to TRBJ2-3; D gene ambiguous. This CDR3 has 11 residues. Deletions cut 10 bases from V and 4 bases from J, with 9 bases between. The CDR3 DNA sequence: TGTGCCACCGCAAGGGCAGATACGCAGTATTTT. This codes for CATARADTQYF.

The CDR3, as DNA: TGCGCCAGCAGCCCAGAACCCCTCTTGGTCGGACACAAGCCATATAATGAGCAGTTCTTC. It encodes CASSPEPLLVGHKPYNEQFF. The V call is TRBV4-1, the J call TRBJ2-1, with a tentative D call TRBD1 (5 bases). In germline, CDR1 is MGHRA, CDR2 YSYEKL. V was pared by 4 bases and J by 7 bases, with 32 bases between. This CDR3 spans 20 amino acids.

V gene TRBV7-2 combines with J gene TRBJ2-3, with 10 bases that match TRBD2. V was clipped by 5 bases and J by 5 bases; unmatched bases: 7. Germline-derived CDR1 and CDR2 are SGHTA and FQGNSA. The CDR3 extends over 15 amino acids. The CDR3 DNA is TGTGCCAGCAGCGCCCTAGCGGGGGATATAGATACGCAGTATTTT. It is translated as CASSALAGDIDTQYF.

The chain carries TRBV20-1 and TRBJ2-3; either TRBD1 or TRBD2 may fit D (6 bases each). The length of the CDR3 is 14 residues. Germline values: CDR1 DFQATT, CDR2 SNEGSKA (reference sequence). V dropped 5 bases and J dropped 3 bases, with 15 bases sitting between them. CDR3 bases: TGCAGTGCTCTCCCAAGGGGGGTGACAGATACGCAGTATTTT. Encoded protein: CSALPRGVTDTQYF.

The CDR3 sequence: CASSLDGMVVNYGYTF. The CDR3 coding sequence is TGCGCCAGCAGCTTGGACGGGATGGTAGTTAACTATGGCTACACCTTC. This chain connects TRBV5-1 to TRBJ1-2; the D is unclear. This CDR3 spans 16 amino acids. The ends were cut back, 0 bases at V and 1 base at J, with 13 bases in the middle. CDR1 is SGHRS, CDR2 YFSETQ, per germline. The full variable domain, rest sourced from reference TRBV5-1 and TRBJ1-2, is KAGVTQTPRYLIKTRGQQVTLSCSPISGHRSVSWYQQTPGQGLQFLFEYFSETQRNKGNFPGRFSGRQFSNSRSEMNVSTLELGDSALYLCASSLDGMVVNYGYTFGSGTRLTVV.

This chain joins TRBV7-6 and TRBJ2-6; a weak D match, TRBD1 (6 bases). CDR3 length: 18 amino acids. Trimming cost V 5 bases and J 2 bases, with 19 bases left between them. The germline CDR1 and CDR2 sequences are SGHVS and FNYEAQ. CDR3 region: CASSPRVRGEPGANVLTF. Written as DNA, the CDR3 is TGTGCCAGCAGCCCGAGGGTCAGGGGAGAACCTGGGGCCAACGTCCTGACTTTC.

J is TRBJ1-5 and V is TRBV15; 9 bases are shared with TRBD1. The J segment lost 4 bases and the V segment lost 2 bases, leaving 9 bases of the junction unmatched. The germline V gene encodes CDR1 LNHNV and CDR2 YYDKDF (reference sequence). The CDR3 is 17 residues long. The CDR3 protein is CATSRTRQGVVNQPQHF. CDR3 nucleotides: TGTGCCACCAGCAGAACTCGACAGGGGGTAGTTAATCAGCCCCAGCATTTT.

With regard to this clonotype: Mismatch with germline at one junction end may stem from a read error. V is TRBV3-1 and J is TRBJ1-6; D is unclear. Germline CDR1 LGHDT, CDR2 YNNKEL (reference sequence). CDR3 length equals 13 residues. This CDR3 is CTSSQDPVRPLHF. The DNA of the CDR3 is TGTACCAGCAGCCAAGATCCGGTTCGGCCCCTCCACTTT.

The chain joins TRBV6-4 to TRBJ2-3; 7 positions agree with TRBD2. From germline, CDR1 is MRHNA and CDR2 SNTAGT. CDR3 length equals 15 residues. V dropped 4 bases and J dropped 5; count of bases not matched to a gene: 9. The CDR3 reads CASSVQGLGVDTQYF. DNA of the CDR3: TGTGCCAGCAGTGTCCAAGGACTAGGAGTAGATACGCAGTATTTT.

The CDR3 protein is CASSLLTIEQFF. CDR3 DNA: TGTGCCAGCAGCTTATTGACCATAGAGCAGTTCTTC. The chain carries TRBV7-9 and TRBJ2-1; D is uncertain. The V gene lost 2 bases and the J gene lost 10 bases, with 9 bases spanning the gap. The germline V gene encodes CDR1 SEHNR and CDR2 FQNEAQ (reference sequence). CDR3 length equals 12 residues.

This chain links TRBV10-3 with TRBJ2-3, with D perhaps assigned TRBD1 or TRBD2 (5 bases each). The CDR3 contains 13 residues. CDR1 is ENHRY, CDR2 SYGVKD, per germline. V was shortened by 7 bases and J by 1 base, with 9 bases between the two germline ends. The DNA for the CDR3 is TGTGCCATCAAGCAGGGAGGCACAGATACGCAGTATTTT. Residues: CAIKQGGTDTQYF.

The chain couples TRBV5-1 to TRBJ1-2; D remains ambiguous. This CDR3 has 14 residues. Trimming cost V 0 bases and J 0 bases, with 6 bases left between them. Looked up from germline, CDR1 is SGHRS and CDR2 is YFSETQ. The CDR3 DNA reads TGCGCCAGCAGCTTGGACGGCTCTAACTATGGCTACACCTTC. Translation gives CASSLDGSNYGYTF. Filled out from reference TRBV5-1 and TRBJ1-2, the complete variable domain reads KAGVTQTPRYLIKTRGQQVTLSCSPISGHRSVSWYQQTPGQGLQFLFEYFSETQRNKGNFPGRFSGRQFSNSRSEMNVSTLELGDSALYLCASSLDGSNYGYTFGSGTRLTVV.

This clonotype occurred once. CDR3 DNA: TGTGCCAGCAGTTTCGCCGGGTATTCACCCCTCCACTTT. Residues: CASSFAGYSPLHF. This chain connects TRBV27 to TRBJ1-6, with D unresolved. This CDR3 has 13 amino acids. Deletions cut 3 bases from V and 8 bases from J, with 8 bases between. Germline V gene sequence: CDR1 MNHEY, CDR2 SMNVEV (reference sequence).

The genes are TRBV30 and TRBJ1-3; tentative D call: TRBD1 (5 bases). This CDR3 comprises 15 residues. Per the germline V gene, CDR1 is GTSNPN and CDR2 is SVGIG (reference sequence). V was shortened by 0 bases and J by 1 base, with 10 bases between the two germline ends. CDR3 in amino acids: CAWSVRGVSGNTIYF. The CDR3 region has the DNA TGTGCCTGGAGTGTACGGGGCGTTTCTGGAAACACCATATATTTT.

This clonotype was counted once. This chain links TRBV29-1 with TRBJ1-2, with unresolved D. Germline V CDR1 and CDR2: SQVTM, ANQGSEA. The CDR3 spans 14 residues. V lost 0 bases to trimming and J lost 8 bases, with 16 bases between them. CDR3 sequence reads: CSVEDRSGSRGYTF. DNA for the CDR3: TGCAGCGTTGAAGATCGATCGGGATCGCGGGGCTACACCTTC.

The J gene is TRBJ1-1, the V gene TRBV30; D is possibly TRBD1 (5 bases). The germline V gene has CDR1 GTSNPN and CDR2 SVGIG (reference sequence). V lost 2 bases and J 2 bases, leaving 12 bases between the germline ends. The CDR3 extends over 14 amino acids. CDR3 DNA: TGTGCCTGGAGTTTAGCGACAGTAAACACTGAAGCTTTCTTT. It translates to CAWSLATVNTEAFF.

The chain joins TRBV29-1 to TRBJ2-5; TRBD2 matches at 13 bases. After removal of 3 bases from V and 4 bases from J, the junction contained 2 bases not matched to a gene. This CDR3 contains 14 residues. Germline assignment: CDR1 SQVTM and CDR2 ANQGSEA. The CDR3: CSVDRLAGGETQYF. The CDR3 nucleotides are TGCAGCGTTGATCGACTAGCGGGGGGAGAGACCCAGTACTTC.

The chain employs TRBV12-3 or TRBV12-4 and TRBJ2-1; D perhaps matches TRBD1 (6 bases). Trimming removed 3 bases at V and 4 bases at J, with 19 bases between. This CDR3 contains 17 residues. CDR3 in amino acids: CASSFEGETPRYNEQFF. The CDR3 coding sequence is TGTGCCAGCAGTTTTGAGGGGGAGACGCCCCGGTACAATGAGCAGTTCTTC.